What follows describes a single T cell receptor beta chain. The antigen remains undetermined. This record belongs to a study of response to subunit inactivated influenza vaccine. General study results and limits: With each seasonal influenza vaccination, the authors suggested, few new T cells are recruited.

Each CDR3 protein gets one entry after TCRdb re-called the RT-PCR reads with MiXCR. The sample consists of about 500,000 distinct CDR3 sequences, 16% of them appearing once. Trimming stripped 6 bases from V and 2 bases from J, with 10 bases between. This CDR3 has 13 residues. The germline CDR1 and CDR2 sequences are MNHNS and SASEGT. The material sequenced was CD4+ T cells sorted from PBMCs, taken less than 30 months after vaccination. The genes are TRBV6-1 and TRBJ1-2; D gene uncertain. The clonotype comes from a man between 50 and 69 years old who received an inactivated influenza vaccine. The CDR3 reads CASRRAANYGYTF. In nucleotides, the CDR3 is TGTGCCAGCAGGAGGGCTGCCAACTATGGCTACACCTTC.